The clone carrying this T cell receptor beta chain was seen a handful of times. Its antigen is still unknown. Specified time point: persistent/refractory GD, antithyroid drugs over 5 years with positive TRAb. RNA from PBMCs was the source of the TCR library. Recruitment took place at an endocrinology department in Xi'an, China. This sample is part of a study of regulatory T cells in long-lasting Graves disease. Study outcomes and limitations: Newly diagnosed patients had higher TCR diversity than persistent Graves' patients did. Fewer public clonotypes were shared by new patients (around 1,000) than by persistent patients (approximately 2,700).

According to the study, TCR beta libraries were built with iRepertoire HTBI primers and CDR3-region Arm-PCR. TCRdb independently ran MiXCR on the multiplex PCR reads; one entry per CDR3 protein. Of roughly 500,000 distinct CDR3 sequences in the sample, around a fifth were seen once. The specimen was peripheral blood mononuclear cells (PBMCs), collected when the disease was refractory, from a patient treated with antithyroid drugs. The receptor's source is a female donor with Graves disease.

The CDR3 protein is CASSQGGQGAYEQYF. For the CDR3, the DNA is TGCGCCAGCAGCCAAGGAGGACAGGGGGCATACGAGCAGTACTTC. This rearrangement joins TRBV4-1 to TRBJ2-7, with 11 positions matching TRBD1. The CDR3 has 15 amino acids. Germline CDR1 is MGHRA and CDR2 is YSYEKL. J lost 4 bases, V lost 1 base, and 3 bases had no gene match.